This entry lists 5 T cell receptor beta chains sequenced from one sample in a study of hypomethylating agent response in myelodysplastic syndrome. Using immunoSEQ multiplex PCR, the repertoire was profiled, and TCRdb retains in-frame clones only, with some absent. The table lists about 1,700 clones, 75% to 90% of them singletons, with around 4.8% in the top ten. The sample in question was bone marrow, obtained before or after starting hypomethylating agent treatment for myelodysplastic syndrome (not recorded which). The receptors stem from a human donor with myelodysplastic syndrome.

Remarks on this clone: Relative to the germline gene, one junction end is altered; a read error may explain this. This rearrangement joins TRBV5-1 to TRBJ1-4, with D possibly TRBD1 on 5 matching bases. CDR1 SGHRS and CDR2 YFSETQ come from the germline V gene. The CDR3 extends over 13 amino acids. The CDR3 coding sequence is TGCGCCAGCAGCCCAGGGCTTGGGGAAAGACTGTTTTTT. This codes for CASSPGLGERLFF.

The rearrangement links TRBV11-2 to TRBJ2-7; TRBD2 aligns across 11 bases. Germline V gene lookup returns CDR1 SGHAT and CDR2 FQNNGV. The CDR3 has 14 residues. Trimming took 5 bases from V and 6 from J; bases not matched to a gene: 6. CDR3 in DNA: TGTGCCAGCAGCCTCACTAGCGGGAGTATCGAGCAGTACTTC. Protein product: CASSLTSGSIEQYF.

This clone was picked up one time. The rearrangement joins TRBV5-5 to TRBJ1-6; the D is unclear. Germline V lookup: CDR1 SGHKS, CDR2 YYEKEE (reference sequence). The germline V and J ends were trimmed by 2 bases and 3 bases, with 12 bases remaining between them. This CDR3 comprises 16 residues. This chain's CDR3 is CASSLAVGLYNSPLHF. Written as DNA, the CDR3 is TGTGCCAGCAGCTTAGCGGTTGGACTCTATAATTCACCCCTCCACTTT.

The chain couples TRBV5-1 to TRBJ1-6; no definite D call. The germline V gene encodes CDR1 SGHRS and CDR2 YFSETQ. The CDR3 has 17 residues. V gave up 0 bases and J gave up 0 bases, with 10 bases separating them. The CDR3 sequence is CASSLEGRSSYNSPLHF. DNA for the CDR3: TGCGCCAGCAGCTTGGAAGGCAGGAGCTCCTATAATTCACCCCTCCACTTT.

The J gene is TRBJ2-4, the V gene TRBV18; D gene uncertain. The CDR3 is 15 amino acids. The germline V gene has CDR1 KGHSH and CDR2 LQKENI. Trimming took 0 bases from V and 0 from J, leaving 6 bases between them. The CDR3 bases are TGTGCCAGCTCACCACCTATGGGAGCCAAAAACATTCAGTACTTC. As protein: CASSPPMGAKNIQYF.